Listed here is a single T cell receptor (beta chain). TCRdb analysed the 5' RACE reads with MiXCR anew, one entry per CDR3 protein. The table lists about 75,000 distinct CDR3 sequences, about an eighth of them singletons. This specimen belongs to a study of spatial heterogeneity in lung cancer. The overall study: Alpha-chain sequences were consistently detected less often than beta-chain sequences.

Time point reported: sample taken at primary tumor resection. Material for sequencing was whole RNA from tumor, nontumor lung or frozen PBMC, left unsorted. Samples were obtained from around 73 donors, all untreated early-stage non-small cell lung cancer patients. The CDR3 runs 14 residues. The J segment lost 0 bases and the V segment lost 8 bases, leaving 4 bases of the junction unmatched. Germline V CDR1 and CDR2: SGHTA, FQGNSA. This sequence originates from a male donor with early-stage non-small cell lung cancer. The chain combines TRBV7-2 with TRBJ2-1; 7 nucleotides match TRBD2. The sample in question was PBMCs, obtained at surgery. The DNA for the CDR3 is TGTGCCAGCGGGGGGGACCACTCCTACAATGAGCAGTTCTTC. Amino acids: CASGGDHSYNEQFF.